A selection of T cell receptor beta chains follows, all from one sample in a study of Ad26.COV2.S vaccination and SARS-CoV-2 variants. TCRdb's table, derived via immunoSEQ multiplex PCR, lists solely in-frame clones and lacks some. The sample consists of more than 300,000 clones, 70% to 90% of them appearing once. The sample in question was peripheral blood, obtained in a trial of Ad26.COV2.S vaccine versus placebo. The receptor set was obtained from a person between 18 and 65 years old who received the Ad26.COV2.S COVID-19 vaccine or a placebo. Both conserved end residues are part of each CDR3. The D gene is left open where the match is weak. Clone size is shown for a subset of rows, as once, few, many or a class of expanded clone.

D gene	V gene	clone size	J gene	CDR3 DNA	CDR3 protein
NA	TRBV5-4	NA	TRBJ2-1	TGTGCCAGCAGCTTGAGTGGGAGCAATGAGCAGTTCTTC	CASSLSGSNEQFF
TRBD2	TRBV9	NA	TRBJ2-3	TGTGCCAGCAGCTCCCAGACTAGCGGGGTTACAGATACGCAGTATTTT	CASSSQTSGVTDTQYF
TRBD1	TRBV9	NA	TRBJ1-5	TGTGCCAGCATCAGACAGGGGGCGCACCAGCCCCAGCATTTT	CASIRQGAHQPQHF
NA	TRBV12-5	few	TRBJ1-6	TGTGCTAGTGGTTTGGTAGAGCAGGGCTGGCGTAATTCACCCCTCCACTTT	CASGLVEQGWRNSPLHF
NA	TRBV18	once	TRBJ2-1	TGTGCCAGCTCAATGTCGCGGGACAATGAGCAGTTCTTC	CASSMSRDNEQFF
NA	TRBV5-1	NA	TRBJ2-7	TGCGCCAGCAGGTCATCCCGAGGCAGCCTCTACGAGCAGTACTTC	CASRSSRGSLYEQYF
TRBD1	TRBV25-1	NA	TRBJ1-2	TGTGCCAGCAGGGGGACAGGGAGAAACTATGGCTACACCTTC	CASRGTGRNYGYTF
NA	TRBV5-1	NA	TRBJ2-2	TGCGCCAGCAGATCCGGGGACACCGGGGAGCTGTTTTTT	CASRSGDTGELFF
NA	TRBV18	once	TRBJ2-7	TGTGCCAGCTCCTTCGGAGAGCAGTACTTC	CASSFGEQYF
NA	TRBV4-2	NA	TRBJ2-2	TGTGCCAGCAGTTTCGACAGAAACACCGGGGAGCTGTTTTTT	CASSFDRNTGELFF
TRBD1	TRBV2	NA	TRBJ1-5	TGTGCCAGCAGTGATAGACAGGGGGTGAGTAATCAGCCCCAGCATTTT	CASSDRQGVSNQPQHF
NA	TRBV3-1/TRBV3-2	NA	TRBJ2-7	TGTGCCAGCAGCCAAGCAACACTAGCTACCGAGCAGTACTTC	CASSQATLATEQYF
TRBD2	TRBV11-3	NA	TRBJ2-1	TGTGCCAGCAGCTTAAGCGGGGCATCCTACAATGAGCAGTTCTTC	CASSLSGASYNEQFF
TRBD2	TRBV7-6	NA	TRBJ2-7	TGTGCCAGCAGCCGAGTCGGGACTAGCGGGGAAGAGCAGTACTTC	CASSRVGTSGEEQYF
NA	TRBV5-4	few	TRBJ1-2	TGTGCCAGCAGCAGCCTTTCTAACTATGGCTACACCTTC	CASSSLSNYGYTF
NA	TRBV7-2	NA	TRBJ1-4	TGTGCCAGCAGCGGCGGCAGATCTAATGAAAAACTGTTTTTT	CASSGGRSNEKLFF
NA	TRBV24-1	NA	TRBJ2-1	TGTGCCACCAGTGACCCTGCTGGGGGAGAGGGGCAGTTCTTC	CATSDPAGGEGQFF
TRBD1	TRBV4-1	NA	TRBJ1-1	TGCGCCAGCAGCCAAGGACAGGGAGGCACTGAAGCTTTCTTT	CASSQGQGGTEAFF
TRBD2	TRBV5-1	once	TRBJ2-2	TGCGCCAGCAGCTTGGAGCGGGGGGGCAACACCGGGGAGCTGTTTTTT	CASSLERGGNTGELFF
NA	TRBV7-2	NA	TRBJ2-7	TGTGCCAGCAGCTTAGCGGGGGGATACTCCTACGAGCAGTACTTC	CASSLAGGYSYEQYF
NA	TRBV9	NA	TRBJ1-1	TGTGCCAGCAGCGTAGAGGACTACACTGAAGCTTTCTTT	CASSVEDYTEAFF
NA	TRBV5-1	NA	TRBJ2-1	TGCGCCAGCACTCAGCGCAGTAGCTCCTACAATGAGCAGTTCTTC	CASTQRSSSYNEQFF
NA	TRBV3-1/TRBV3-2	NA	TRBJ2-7	TGTGCCAGCAGCGGCCGGGACAAGAGCTCCTACGAGCAGTACTTC	CASSGRDKSSYEQYF